This is a list of T cell receptor beta chains from one sample in a study of T-cell memory formation after mild COVID-19. Via MiXCR, TCRdb re-called the 5' RACE reads, giving one row per CDR3 protein. This table holds 65,000 to 100,000 distinct CDR3 sequences, 10% to 15% found once. The sample consisted of PBMCs or a T cell subset sorted from them (not recorded which). The receptors originated from a man in his late teens or twenties who had mild COVID-19 (a few samples of this study predate the infection). Cell type and time point are not known. CDR3s include the opening cysteine and the closing phenylalanine or tryptophan. A D gene is named only where the DNA matches it firmly. Size values are once, few and many counts, or a class for expanded clones, and some rows have none.

CDR3,DNA,D,J,V,size,length
CASSEATGGQESQYF,TGTGCCAGCAGTGAAGCGACAGGGGGCCAAGAGTCCCAGTACTTC,TRBD1,TRBJ2-5,TRBV6-1,.,15
CASSNWERSSGANVLTF,TGTGCCAGTAGTAATTGGGAGCGGAGCTCTGGGGCCAACGTCCTGACTTTC,.,TRBJ2-6,TRBV19,few,17
CASSNEEQGPYGYTF,TGCGCCAGCAGCAATGAAGAACAGGGCCCCTATGGCTACACCTTC,.,TRBJ1-2,TRBV4-1,.,15
CASSLTSWETQYF,TGTGCCAGCAGTCTGACTAGCTGGGAGACCCAGTACTTC,TRBD2,TRBJ2-5,TRBV12-3/TRBV12-4,.,13
CSVEDPGTEFSTQYF,TGCAGCGTTGAAGACCCCGGGACGGAGTTTAGCACCCAGTACTTC,.,TRBJ2-5,TRBV29-1,.,15
CSVGGRGEKLFF,TGCAGCGTAGGAGGCCGAGGGGAAAAACTGTTTTTT,.,TRBJ1-4,TRBV29-1,few,12
CASSTDKPKNIQYF,TGTGCCAGCAGCACCGATAAGCCCAAAAACATTCAGTACTTC,.,TRBJ2-4,TRBV7-9,.,14
CASSPTSGANEQFF,TGCGCCAGCAGCCCGACTAGCGGGGCCAATGAGCAGTTCTTC,TRBD2,TRBJ2-1,TRBV4-3,few,14
CASSLAQGGTDTQYF,TGTGCCAGCAGTTTAGCGCAGGGTGGCACAGATACGCAGTATTTT,.,TRBJ2-3,TRBV12-3/TRBV12-4,.,15
CASSPLEGTTDTQYF,TGTGCCAGCTCACCACTCGAGGGGACCACAGATACGCAGTATTTT,.,TRBJ2-3,TRBV18,few,15
CASSLTRGGLYQETQYF,TGTGCCAGCAGCCTAACCCGGGGGGGACTGTACCAAGAGACCCAGTACTTC,TRBD2,TRBJ2-5,TRBV7-9,.,17
CASSQESGTGNEQFF,TGCGCCAGCAGCCAAGAGTCCGGGACAGGCAATGAGCAGTTCTTC,TRBD1,TRBJ2-1,TRBV4-1,.,15
CASSSFGHHRYNEQFF,TGTGCCAGCAGTTCCTTCGGCCACCATCGATACAATGAGCAGTTCTTC,.,TRBJ2-1,TRBV12-3/TRBV12-4,few,16
CASSLGLGAETQYF,TGTGCCAGCAGTTTGGGACTAGGCGCGGAGACCCAGTACTTC,TRBD2,TRBJ2-5,TRBV28,.,14
CASSPGTGNYGYTF,TGTGCCAGCAGTCCCGGGACGGGGAACTATGGCTACACCTTC,.,TRBJ1-2,TRBV27,.,14
CASSSGRALQETQYF,TGTGCCAGCAGCTCGGGCAGGGCCCTCCAAGAGACCCAGTACTTC,.,TRBJ2-5,TRBV7-6,.,15
CASRPGLASTDTQYF,TGTGCCAGTAGGCCGGGACTGGCTAGCACAGATACGCAGTATTTT,.,TRBJ2-3,TRBV19,few,15
CASSQDRLTETQYF,TGCGCCAGCAGCCAAGATCGACTAACGGAGACCCAGTACTTC,.,TRBJ2-5,TRBV4-1,.,14
CASSSETGGGETQYF,TGTGCCAGCAGTTCCGAGACAGGGGGCGGGGAGACCCAGTACTTC,TRBD1,TRBJ2-5,TRBV28,once,15
CASSSPVGGDTEAFF,TGTGCCAGCAGCTCTCCGGTCGGGGGAGACACTGAAGCTTTCTTT,.,TRBJ1-1,TRBV7-6,.,15
CASSQASGYEQYF,TGCGCCAGCAGCCAAGCTTCGGGCTACGAGCAGTACTTC,.,TRBJ2-7,TRBV4-3,few,13
CSASPDRAYEQYF,TGCAGTGCTAGTCCCGACAGGGCCTACGAGCAGTACTTC,TRBD1,TRBJ2-7,TRBV20-1,.,13
CASSQDQASSRYGYTF,TGCGCCAGCAGCCAAGATCAAGCCAGCTCTCGGTATGGCTACACCTTC,.,TRBJ1-2,TRBV4-1,.,16
CASSQDPVYEQYF,TGTGCCAGCAGCCAAGATCCGGTCTACGAGCAGTACTTC,.,TRBJ2-7,TRBV14,.,13
CASSWGLAGAANNEQFF,TGTGCCAGCAGCTGGGGACTAGCGGGGGCCGCGAACAATGAGCAGTTCTTC,TRBD2,TRBJ2-1,TRBV11-2,.,17
CASSFTGGDGYTF,TGTGCCAGCAGTTTTACAGGGGGGGATGGCTACACCTTC,TRBD1,TRBJ1-2,TRBV12-3/TRBV12-4,few,13
CASSSNSANTGELFF,TGTGCCAGCAGTAGCAACAGCGCGAACACCGGGGAGCTGTTTTTT,.,TRBJ2-2,TRBV6-4,.,15
CASSPLGGAHEQFF,TGCGCCAGCAGCCCATTAGGAGGGGCACATGAGCAGTTCTTC,.,TRBJ2-1,TRBV4-3,many,14
CASSQEYASSTEAFF,TGTGCCAGCAGCCAAGAGTACGCATCGAGCACTGAAGCTTTCTTT,.,TRBJ1-1,TRBV3-1,few,15
CASSQDMGPYNEQFF,TGCGCCAGCAGCCAAGATATGGGCCCCTACAATGAGCAGTTCTTC,.,TRBJ2-1,TRBV4-3,.,15
CASSLGGFAEQYF,TGTGCCAGCAGCTTAGGGGGATTCGCCGAGCAGTACTTC,.,TRBJ2-7,TRBV7-2,.,13
CASSMGPWQFF,TGTGCCAGTAGTATGGGCCCGTGGCAGTTCTTC,.,TRBJ2-1,TRBV19,.,11
CASSLEGQGGTEAFF,TGCGCCAGCAGCCTAGAAGGGCAGGGGGGCACTGAAGCTTTCTTT,TRBD1,TRBJ1-1,TRBV4-1,.,15
CASSITSDGETETQYF,TGTGCCAGCAGCATAACGTCGGACGGGGAAACGGAGACCCAGTACTTC,.,TRBJ2-5,TRBV7-9,.,16
CATSPIRAGGNQPQHF,TGTGCCACCAGCCCCATCCGAGCAGGGGGTAATCAGCCCCAGCATTTT,TRBD1,TRBJ1-5,TRBV15,.,16
CASSKLNTEAFF,TGTGCCAGCAGCAAGCTGAACACTGAAGCTTTCTTT,.,TRBJ1-1,TRBV9,.,12
CASSSGTGALEQYF,TGTGCCAGCAGCTCCGGGACAGGTGCCCTGGAGCAGTACTTC,TRBD1,TRBJ2-7,TRBV11-3,.,14
CASSYEVQGQGVGGELFF,TGTGCCAGCAGCTACGAGGTCCAGGGACAGGGGGTTGGTGGGGAGCTGTTTTTT,TRBD1,TRBJ2-2,TRBV4-2,.,18
CASRQGQVNTGELFF,TGTGCCAGCAGGCAGGGACAAGTGAACACCGGGGAGCTGTTTTTT,.,TRBJ2-2,TRBV6-5,.,15
CASSLAQPRPKDF,TGTGCCAGCAGCTTAGCGCAGCCCAGGCCCAAGGACTTC,.,TRBJ2-5,TRBV7-8,.,13
CASSELGGAGTDTQYF,TGCGCCAGCAGTGAGTTGGGGGGGGCCGGTACAGATACGCAGTATTTT,.,TRBJ2-3,TRBV10-2,many,16
CAISESAVYGYTF,TGTGCCATCAGTGAGTCGGCAGTGTATGGCTACACCTTC,.,TRBJ1-2,TRBV10-3,few,13
CASSWTGTRTPSGREAFF,TGTGCCAGCAGCTGGACCGGGACACGAACTCCATCGGGCAGGGAAGCTTTCTTT,.,TRBJ1-1,TRBV7-2,few,18
CASSFKFSGLQETQYF,TGTGCCAGCAGCTTTAAGTTTAGCGGGCTCCAAGAGACCCAGTACTTC,TRBD2,TRBJ2-5,TRBV7-8,.,16
CASSLAPMGGDEKLFF,TGTGCCAGCAGCTTAGCGCCGATGGGGGGGGATGAAAAACTGTTTTTT,.,TRBJ1-4,TRBV7-6,.,16
CASSPAAQTLLDEQYF,TGTGCCAGCAGCCCGGCGGCCCAGACCCTCTTGGACGAGCAGTACTTC,.,TRBJ2-7,TRBV7-2,.,16
CASSLRGSYNEQFF,TGTGCCAGCAGCTTAAGGGGCTCCTACAATGAGCAGTTCTTC,.,TRBJ2-1,TRBV7-8,many,14
CASSPKALFTGELFF,TGTGCCAGCAGCCCCAAGGCCCTATTCACCGGGGAGCTGTTTTTT,.,TRBJ2-2,TRBV7-9,.,15
CASSSSGGPQYF,TGTGCCAGCAGTTCCAGCGGGGGCCCGCAGTATTTT,TRBD2,TRBJ2-3,TRBV6-2/TRBV6-3,many,12
CASSDSWTGQETQYF,TGTGCCAGCAGTGATTCTTGGACAGGGCAAGAGACCCAGTACTTC,TRBD1,TRBJ2-5,TRBV2,.,15
CASSLDLSTYNEQFF,TGTGCCAGCAGCTTAGATCTTAGTACCTACAATGAGCAGTTCTTC,.,TRBJ2-1,TRBV7-2,medium-sized,15
CSAGFPSGNTIYF,TGCAGTGCGGGATTTCCCTCTGGAAACACCATATATTTT,.,TRBJ1-3,TRBV20-1,.,13
CASSQDRLAGETTDTQYF,TGTGCCAGCAGCCAAGACAGACTAGCGGGGGAGACCACAGATACGCAGTATTTT,TRBD2,TRBJ2-3,TRBV4-2,.,18
CASSQFGGNTEAFF,TGTGCCAGCAGCCAATTTGGGGGAAACACTGAAGCTTTCTTT,.,TRBJ1-1,TRBV16,.,14
CATSRGLAGVGNTGELFF,TGTGCCACCAGCAGAGGACTAGCGGGGGTAGGGAACACCGGGGAGCTGTTTTTT,TRBD2,TRBJ2-2,TRBV15,few,18
CAGGLAGAYEQYF,TGTGCCGGGGGACTAGCGGGGGCCTACGAGCAGTACTTC,TRBD2,TRBJ2-7,TRBV2,.,13
CASSLGVRGDTEAFF,TGTGCCAGCAGTTTAGGAGTCAGGGGTGACACTGAAGCTTTCTTT,.,TRBJ1-1,TRBV12-3/TRBV12-4,.,15
CASSPGQGAFETQYF,TGCGCCAGCAGCCCTGGACAGGGGGCTTTTGAGACCCAGTACTTC,TRBD1,TRBJ2-5,TRBV5-1,.,15
CASQTSGSGEQFF,TGTGCCAGCCAGACTAGCGGCTCTGGTGAGCAGTTCTTC,TRBD2,TRBJ2-1,TRBV12-3/TRBV12-4,few,13